This is a list of T cell receptor beta chains from one sample in a study of blood T cell repertoires in COVID-19. Some clones are missing from TCRdb's copy, which holds only in-frame ones; the method was immunoSEQ multiplex PCR. The sample holds a few hundred thousand clones, more than 80% seen once. Material: peripheral blood. These receptors were obtained from a woman under 40 with COVID-19, enrolled during active disease. The CDR3 runs from the conserved cysteine through the conserved F or W. A D gene is named only where the DNA matches it firmly. Clone size is given for some rows only: seen once, a few or many times, or a class if the clone is expanded.

j_gene: TRBJ1-3; abundance: -; d_gene: -; v_gene: TRBV6-2/TRBV6-3; CDR3aa: CASSLSGPGNTIYF; CDR3nt: TGTGCCAGCAGTTTGTCAGGGCCTGGAAACACCATATATTTT
j_gene: TRBJ2-2; abundance: -; d_gene: -; v_gene: TRBV30; CDR3aa: CALSRTNTGELFF; CDR3nt: TGTGCCCTCTCAAGGACAAACACCGGGGAGCTGTTTTTT
j_gene: TRBJ2-1; abundance: -; d_gene: TRBD1; v_gene: TRBV6-4; CDR3aa: CASSPDRVTYNEQFF; CDR3nt: TGTGCCAGCAGTCCCGACAGGGTAACCTACAATGAGCAGTTCTTC
j_gene: TRBJ2-5; abundance: -; d_gene: -; v_gene: TRBV5-1; CDR3aa: CASSLESETQYF; CDR3nt: TGCGCCAGCAGCTTGGAATCGGAGACCCAGTACTTC
j_gene: TRBJ2-7; abundance: -; d_gene: -; v_gene: TRBV9; CDR3aa: CASSVARDFGEQYF; CDR3nt: TGTGCCAGCAGCGTAGCCAGGGATTTTGGGGAGCAGTACTTC
j_gene: TRBJ1-4; abundance: -; d_gene: TRBD1; v_gene: TRBV28; CDR3aa: CASRVQGGTNEKLFF; CDR3nt: TGTGCCAGCAGGGTACAGGGGGGTACTAATGAAAAACTGTTTTTT
j_gene: TRBJ2-3; abundance: -; d_gene: -; v_gene: TRBV6-5; CDR3aa: CASTLGGSTDTQYF; CDR3nt: TGTGCCAGCACTCTGGGAGGAAGCACAGATACGCAGTATTTT
j_gene: TRBJ2-5; abundance: -; d_gene: TRBD1; v_gene: TRBV24-1; CDR3aa: CATSPGQIQETQYF; CDR3nt: TGTGCCACCAGTCCGGGACAGATACAAGAGACCCAGTACTTC
j_gene: TRBJ2-3; abundance: -; d_gene: TRBD2; v_gene: TRBV29-1; CDR3aa: CSVDGGGADTQYF; CDR3nt: TGCAGCGTTGACGGGGGGGGAGCAGATACGCAGTATTTT
j_gene: TRBJ2-3; abundance: -; d_gene: TRBD2; v_gene: TRBV6-4; CDR3aa: CASSLLAGVGDTQYF; CDR3nt: TGTGCCAGCAGCCTCCTAGCGGGAGTCGGAGATACGCAGTATTTT
j_gene: TRBJ2-7; abundance: -; d_gene: -; v_gene: TRBV30; CDR3aa: CAWIGEGYEQYF; CDR3nt: TGTGCCTGGATCGGCGAGGGATACGAGCAGTACTTC
j_gene: TRBJ2-7; abundance: once; d_gene: -; v_gene: TRBV11-2; CDR3aa: CASSLGGLYEQYF; CDR3nt: TGTGCCAGCAGCTTAGGAGGTCTCTACGAGCAGTACTTC
j_gene: TRBJ1-4; abundance: once; d_gene: -; v_gene: TRBV5-1; CDR3aa: CASSLQGHNEKLFF; CDR3nt: TGCGCCAGCAGCTTGCAGGGCCATAATGAAAAACTGTTTTTT
j_gene: TRBJ1-2; abundance: -; d_gene: TRBD1; v_gene: TRBV6-4; CDR3aa: CASSDRQGVNGYTF; CDR3nt: TGTGCCAGCAGTGACAGACAGGGAGTCAACGGCTACACCTTC
j_gene: TRBJ2-1; abundance: -; d_gene: -; v_gene: TRBV4-3; CDR3aa: CASSQGADFVYNEQFF; CDR3nt: TGCGCCAGCAGCCAAGGAGCAGACTTTGTCTACAATGAGCAGTTCTTC
j_gene: TRBJ2-3; abundance: -; d_gene: TRBD2; v_gene: TRBV30; CDR3aa: CAWMTSGADTQYF; CDR3nt: TGTGCCTGGATGACTAGCGGGGCAGATACGCAGTATTTT
j_gene: TRBJ2-1; abundance: -; d_gene: TRBD2; v_gene: TRBV27; CDR3aa: CASSRLAGHYNEQFF; CDR3nt: TGTGCCAGCAGTCGACTAGCGGGCCACTACAATGAGCAGTTCTTC
j_gene: TRBJ2-2; abundance: -; d_gene: TRBD1; v_gene: TRBV5-6; CDR3aa: CASSPQGAQGDTGELFF; CDR3nt: TGTGCCAGCAGCCCCCAGGGGGCGCAAGGGGACACCGGGGAGCTGTTTTTT
j_gene: TRBJ2-2; abundance: -; d_gene: TRBD2; v_gene: TRBV5-4; CDR3aa: CASSVGGSNTGELFF; CDR3nt: TGTGCCAGCAGCGTGGGAGGGTCGAACACCGGGGAGCTGTTTTTT
j_gene: TRBJ1-2; abundance: once; d_gene: TRBD1; v_gene: TRBV30; CDR3aa: CAWRRTGVDYGYTF; CDR3nt: TGTGCCTGGAGGAGAACAGGGGTAGACTATGGCTACACCTTC
j_gene: TRBJ2-3; abundance: -; d_gene: TRBD1; v_gene: TRBV6-6; CDR3aa: CASSSSTGATDTQYF; CDR3nt: TGTGCCAGCAGTTCCTCGACAGGGGCCACAGATACGCAGTATTTT
j_gene: TRBJ2-7; abundance: -; d_gene: TRBD2; v_gene: TRBV7-9; CDR3aa: CASSPPGASGVSYEQYF; CDR3nt: TGTGCCAGCAGCCCCCCTGGGGCTAGCGGGGTGTCCTACGAGCAGTACTTC
j_gene: TRBJ2-7; abundance: once; d_gene: TRBD1; v_gene: TRBV7-7; CDR3aa: CASSFPGTGGNYEQYF; CDR3nt: TGTGCCAGCAGCTTCCCTGGGACAGGGGGAAACTACGAGCAGTACTTC
j_gene: TRBJ2-5; abundance: -; d_gene: -; v_gene: TRBV2; CDR3aa: CASSAARGIQETQYF; CDR3nt: TGTGCCAGCAGCGCGGCACGGGGTATTCAAGAGACCCAGTACTTC
j_gene: TRBJ2-3; abundance: -; d_gene: -; v_gene: TRBV7-3; CDR3aa: CASSLGGKTNTQYF; CDR3nt: TGTGCCAGCAGCTTAGGGGGGAAAACTAATACGCAGTATTTT
j_gene: TRBJ2-6; abundance: -; d_gene: TRBD1; v_gene: TRBV9; CDR3aa: CASSPTGGSGANVLTF; CDR3nt: TGTGCCAGCAGCCCGACAGGGGGTTCGGGGGCCAACGTCCTGACTTTC
j_gene: TRBJ2-1; abundance: -; d_gene: TRBD2; v_gene: TRBV27; CDR3aa: CASSHSGTSYNEQFF; CDR3nt: TGTGCCAGCAGTCACTCCGGGACTAGCTACAATGAGCAGTTCTTC
j_gene: TRBJ2-1; abundance: -; d_gene: -; v_gene: TRBV10-3; CDR3aa: CAISDPGGLVVGSEQFF; CDR3nt: TGTGCCATCAGTGACCCAGGGGGACTAGTCGTCGGATCTGAGCAGTTCTTC
j_gene: TRBJ2-1; abundance: -; d_gene: -; v_gene: TRBV19; CDR3aa: CASSIRGSYNEQFF; CDR3nt: TGTGCCAGTAGTATTAGGGGCTCCTACAATGAGCAGTTCTTC
j_gene: TRBJ2-2; abundance: -; d_gene: TRBD1; v_gene: TRBV4-3; CDR3aa: CASSQDRDRGNTGELFF; CDR3nt: TGCGCCAGCAGCCAAGATAGGGACAGGGGGAATACCGGGGAGCTGTTTTTT
j_gene: TRBJ2-4; abundance: -; d_gene: TRBD1; v_gene: TRBV5-1; CDR3aa: CASSQDRGQNIQYF; CDR3nt: TGCGCCAGCAGCCAGGACAGGGGCCAAAACATTCAGTACTTC
j_gene: TRBJ2-7; abundance: few; d_gene: -; v_gene: TRBV5-6; CDR3aa: CASSLWSGLLSYEQYF; CDR3nt: TGTGCCAGCAGCTTGTGGTCAGGGCTTCTTTCCTACGAGCAGTACTTC